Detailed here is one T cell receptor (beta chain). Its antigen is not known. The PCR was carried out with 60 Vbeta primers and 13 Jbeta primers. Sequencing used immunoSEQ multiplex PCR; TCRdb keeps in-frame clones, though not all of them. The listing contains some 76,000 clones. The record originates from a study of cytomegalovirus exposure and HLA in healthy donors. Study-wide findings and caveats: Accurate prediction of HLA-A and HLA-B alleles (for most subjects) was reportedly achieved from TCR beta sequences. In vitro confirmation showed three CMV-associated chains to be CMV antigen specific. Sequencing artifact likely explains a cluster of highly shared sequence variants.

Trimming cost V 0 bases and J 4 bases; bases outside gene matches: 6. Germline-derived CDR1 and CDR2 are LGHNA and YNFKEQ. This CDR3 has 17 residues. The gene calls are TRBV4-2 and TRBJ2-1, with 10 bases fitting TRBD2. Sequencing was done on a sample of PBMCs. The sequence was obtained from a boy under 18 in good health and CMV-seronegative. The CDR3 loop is CASSQDAAGGTYNEQFF. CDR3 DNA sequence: TGTGCCAGCAGCCAAGATGCAGCGGGGGGGACATACAATGAGCAGTTCTTC.